This TCR beta chain was observed in a study of T cells after yellow fever vaccination. There are a few counts of this clonotype. What it binds is not known. 5'RACE template switching added a universal primer site and UMIs to TCR cDNA. TCRdb re-called the 5' RACE reads through MiXCR, storing one row per CDR3 protein. The sample lists around 340,000 distinct CDR3 sequences; around 12% were seen once. This CDR3 comprises 14 residues. Germline CDR1 SQVTM, CDR2 ANQGSEA. Trimming stripped 7 bases from V and 10 bases from J, with 22 bases between. Whole-study results and caveats: Most primary-vaccination clones recurred post-booster (approximately 96% CD4, roughly 90% CD8).

Sequenced material: CD4+ T cells sorted from PBMCs, taken 15 days after the yellow fever booster vaccination. This chain uses TRBV29-1 with TRBJ1-4; tentative D call: TRBD1 (5 bases). The receptor comes from a man younger than 35 who received the YFV17D yellow fever vaccine. The CDR3 sequence: CSARSQVKEGKLFF. CDR3 DNA: TGCAGCGCTCGGTCACAGGTCAAAGAAGGAAAACTGTTTTTT.